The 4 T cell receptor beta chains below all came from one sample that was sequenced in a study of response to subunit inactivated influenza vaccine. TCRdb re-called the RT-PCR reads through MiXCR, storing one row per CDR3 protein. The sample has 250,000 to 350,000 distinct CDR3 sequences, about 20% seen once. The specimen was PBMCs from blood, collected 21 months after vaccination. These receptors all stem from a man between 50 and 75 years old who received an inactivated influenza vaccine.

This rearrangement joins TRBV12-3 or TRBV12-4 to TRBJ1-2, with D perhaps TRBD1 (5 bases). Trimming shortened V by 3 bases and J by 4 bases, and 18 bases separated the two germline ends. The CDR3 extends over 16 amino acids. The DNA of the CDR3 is TGTGCCAGCAGTTTGCGCCGAGGAGTCGGGGGCTATGGCTACACCTTC. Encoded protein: CASSLRRGVGGYGYTF.

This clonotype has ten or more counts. The DNA for the CDR3 is TGTGCCAGCAGCGTGGAGACAGGGTTGAACACTGAAGCTTTCTTT. Amino acid sequence: CASSVETGLNTEAFF. The chain carries TRBV9 and TRBJ1-1; 7 bases map to TRBD1. The CDR3 covers 15 residues. Germline CDR1 and CDR2: SGDLS and YYNGEE. V dropped 2 bases and J dropped 0; count of bases not matched to a gene: 4.

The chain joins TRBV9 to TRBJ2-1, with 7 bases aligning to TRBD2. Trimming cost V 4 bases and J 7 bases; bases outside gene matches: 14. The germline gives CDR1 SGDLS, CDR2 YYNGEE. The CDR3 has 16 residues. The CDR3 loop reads CASSPGTTLKGNEQFF. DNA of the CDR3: TGTGCCAGCAGCCCGGGGACTACCTTAAAGGGAAATGAGCAGTTCTTC.

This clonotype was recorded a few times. CDR3 protein: CATSEHSGRSYNEQFF. DNA for the CDR3: TGTGCCACCAGTGAACATAGCGGGAGGTCCTACAATGAGCAGTTCTTC. The V call is TRBV24-1, the J call TRBJ2-1; 10 nucleotides match TRBD2. The trim removed 4 bases at V and 1 base at J, leaving 3 bases unmatched. The length of the CDR3 is 16 residues. The V gene's germline CDR1 is KGHDR and CDR2 SFDVKD.